This T cell receptor beta chain was captured by sequencing in a study of T-cell memory formation after mild COVID-19. Findings and limits, study-wide: A balance of CD4 and CD8 characterized clones contracting day 15 to 85, whereas later expanders leaned CD4+.

Trimming took 3 bases from V and 2 from J; bases not matched to a gene: 3. The CDR3 extends over 14 amino acids. Germline V gene sequence: CDR1 SGHTA, CDR2 FQGNSA. About this clonotype itself: Its antigen is unidentified.

One entry per CDR3 protein results from TCRdb running MiXCR on the 5' RACE reads. In the table there are about 430,000 distinct CDR3 sequences, roughly 18% of which are singletons. Sequences were obtained from PBMCs or a T cell subset sorted from them (not recorded which). The clonotype comes from a man younger than 35 who had mild COVID-19 (a few samples of this study predate the infection). Cell type and time point are not known. The chain joins TRBV7-2 to TRBJ1-2; TRBD1 matches 7 bases. CDR3 in amino acids: CASSLQGVNYGYTF. The CDR3 bases are TGTGCCAGCAGCTTGCAGGGGGTGAACTATGGCTACACCTTC.